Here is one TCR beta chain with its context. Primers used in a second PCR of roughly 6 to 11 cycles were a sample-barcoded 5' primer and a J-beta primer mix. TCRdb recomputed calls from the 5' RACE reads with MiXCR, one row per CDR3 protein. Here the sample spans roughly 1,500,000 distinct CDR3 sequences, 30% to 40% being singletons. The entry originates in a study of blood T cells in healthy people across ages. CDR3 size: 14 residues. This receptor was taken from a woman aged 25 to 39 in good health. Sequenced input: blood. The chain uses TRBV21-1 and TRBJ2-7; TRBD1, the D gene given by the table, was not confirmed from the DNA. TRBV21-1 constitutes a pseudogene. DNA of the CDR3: TGTGCCAGCAGCGGGACAGGGCGATTTTACGAGCAGTACTTC. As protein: CASSGTGRFYEQYF.